Listed here is a single T cell receptor beta chain. These data belong to a study of blood T cell repertoires in COVID-19. Study-level background: From the United States, Italy and Spain came samples of acute and convalescent COVID-19. Sources were T cells, B-cell-depleted T cells, or PBMCs; the material itself was cDNA or gDNA.

Germline assignment: CDR1 LGHDT and CDR2 YNNKEL (reference sequence). The length of the CDR3 is 15 residues. Trimming left V 2 bases short and J 3 bases short, with 11 bases between. Per the authors' pipeline: Estimation of nucleated cell counts relied on the amplification of reference gene primers. Assay: immunoSEQ multiplex PCR; the TCRdb copy retains only in-frame clones and omits some. V and J calls and clone size follow that table, whereas D and trimming were derived from the DNA. Altogether 68,000 or so clones are present, 75% to 90% being singletons, with the ten largest covering 2.5% to 3%. The sequenced sample consisted of peripheral blood. V and J are TRBV3-1 (or the pseudogene TRBV3-2) and TRBJ1-5, with a possible D match to TRBD1 (5 bases). The TCR originated in a middle-aged man with acute or convalescent COVID-19. The CDR3 reads CASSQLSGSNQPQHF. As DNA, the CDR3 is TGTGCCAGCAGCCAATTATCAGGGTCCAATCAGCCCCAGCATTTT.